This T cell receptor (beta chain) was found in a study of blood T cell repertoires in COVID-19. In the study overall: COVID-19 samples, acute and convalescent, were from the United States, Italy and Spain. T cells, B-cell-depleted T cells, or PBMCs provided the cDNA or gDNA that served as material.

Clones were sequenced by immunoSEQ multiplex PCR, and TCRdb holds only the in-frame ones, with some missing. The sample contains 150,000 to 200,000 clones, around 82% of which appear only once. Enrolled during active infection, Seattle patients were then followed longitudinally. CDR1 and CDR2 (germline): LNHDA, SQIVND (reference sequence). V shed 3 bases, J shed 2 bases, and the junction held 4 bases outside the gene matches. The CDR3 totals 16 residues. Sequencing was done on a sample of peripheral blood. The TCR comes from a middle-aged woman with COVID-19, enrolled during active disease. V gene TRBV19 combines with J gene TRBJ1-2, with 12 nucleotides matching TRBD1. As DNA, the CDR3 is TGTGCCAGTAGTATGAGGGGACAGGGGGCGAACTATGGCTACACCTTC. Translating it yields CASSMRGQGANYGYTF.